This T cell receptor beta chain was captured in a study of blood T cell repertoires in COVID-19. Study as a whole: T cells, B-cell-depleted T cells, or PBMCs supplied cDNA or gDNA.

Deletions cut 8 bases from V and 3 bases from J, with 14 bases between. This CDR3 contains 14 residues. From germline, CDR1 is MNHEY and CDR2 SVGAGI. Seattle-derived patients entered the study during active infection and were followed longitudinally. Profiling relied on immunoSEQ multiplex PCR, and the TCRdb table lists in-frame clones only, not all of them. The table lists 200,000 to 250,000 clones, 80% to 85% of them singletons. Sequencing was done on a sample of peripheral blood. The chain joins TRBV6-5 to TRBJ2-1, with D possibly being TRBD2 (5 bases). The clonotype comes from a woman aged 70-85 years with COVID-19, enrolled during active disease. CDR3 in amino acids: CASRRAEIYNEQFF. In DNA, the CDR3 is TGTGCCAGCCGGAGAGCGGAGATCTACAATGAGCAGTTCTTC.